These 27 T cell receptor beta chains were sequenced from one sample in a study of blood T cell repertoires in COVID-19 (dated by TCRdb to 2018 to 2020). Preparation of the library involved the immunoSEQ multiplex PCR assay. Held by TCRdb, this immuneACCESS table contains in-frame sequences only and omits some clones. Under half of the omission traces to an unresolved V gene where checked; the cause of the rest is unknown. Across this sample there are 30,000 or so clones, with roughly 85% seen only once. The ten largest clonotypes hold approximately 4% of the sample. Sequenced: peripheral blood. The receptors derive from a man aged 45-65 years with acute or convalescent COVID-19.

This sequence joins TRBV11-1 and TRBJ2-1, with D uncertain. The CDR3 spans 13 residues. With 0 bases removed from V and 5 bases from J, the gap between germline ends came to 5 bases. The germline V gene encodes CDR1 SGHAT and CDR2 FQDESV (reference sequence). CDR3 bases: TGTGCCAGCAGCTTAGCCCCCGACAATGAGCAGTTCTTC. Its protein is CASSLAPDNEQFF.

The chain links TRBV6-5 to TRBJ1-6; weak D call: TRBD1 (6 bases). Trimming stripped 7 bases from V and 4 bases from J, with 11 bases between. CDR1 and CDR2 (germline): MNHEY, SVGAGI. CDR3 length equals 14 residues. The CDR3 nucleotides read TGTGCCAGCAAAGAGGACAGTTATAATTCACCCCTCCACTTT. Translated, it gives CASKEDSYNSPLHF.

The chain carries TRBV11-2 and TRBJ2-7; 8 nucleotides match TRBD1. CDR3 size: 15 residues. The germline V gene encodes CDR1 SGHAT and CDR2 FQNNGV. The ends lost 1 base at V and 2 bases at J; junction bases unmatched: 4. CDR3 DNA: TGTGCCAGCAGCTTAGGTCGGACAGGGACCTACGAGCAGTACTTC. Its translation is CASSLGRTGTYEQYF.

The chain is built from TRBV14 and TRBJ1-2; TRBD1 agrees at 8 bases. This CDR3 comprises 14 residues. Germline loops: CDR1 SGHDN, CDR2 FVKESK. The V gene end was trimmed by 4 bases and the J gene end by 4 bases; junction bases not matched to a gene: 5. CDR3 coding DNA: TGTGCCAGCAGCCGGACAGGGTTTATCTATGGCTACACCTTC. Encoded protein: CASSRTGFIYGYTF. The variable domain in full, completed from reference TRBV14 and TRBJ1-2, reads EAGVTQFPSHSVIEKGQTVTLRCDPISGHDNLYWYRRVMGKEIKFLLHFVKESKQDESGMPNNRFLAERTGGTYSTLKVQPAELEDSGVYFCASSRTGFIYGYTFGSGTRLTVV.

The chain is built from TRBV12-5 and TRBJ2-2, with 9 bases that match TRBD2. J gave up 5 bases and V 6 bases, and 10 bases lay outside the gene matches. The CDR3 sequence is 16 residues long. Germline V CDR1 and CDR2: LGHNT, FRNRAP. The CDR3: CASGGPAGGGTGELFF. Written as DNA, the CDR3 is TGTGCTAGTGGGGGGCCAGCGGGAGGTGGAACCGGGGAGCTGTTTTTT.

The V call is TRBV29-1, the J call TRBJ1-6; TRBD1 is a possible D gene (5 bases). V lost 6 bases, J lost 12 bases, and 18 bases lay in between. The germline gives CDR1 SQVTM, CDR2 ANQGSEA. This CDR3 is built from 13 residues. This CDR3 is CSVAGRRKRPLHF. DNA of the CDR3: TGCAGCGTCGCGGGACGACGAAAAAGACCCCTCCACTTT.

This chain links TRBV7-8 with TRBJ2-5; 9 bases agree with TRBD1. J lost 7 bases, V lost 3 bases, and 6 bases had no gene match. This CDR3 region has 14 residues. Germline CDR1 SGHVS, CDR2 FQNEAQ. CDR3 coding DNA: TGTGCCAGCAGCTTTGGGACAGGGCTCAGGACCCAGTACTTC. Amino acid sequence: CASSFGTGLRTQYF.

The rearrangement uses TRBV4-1 and TRBJ2-5; 7 nucleotides line up with TRBD2. From germline, CDR1 is MGHRA and CDR2 YSYEKL. The junction had 3 bases not matched to a gene; V was cut back by 8 bases and J by 0 bases. This CDR3 has 13 amino acids. The CDR3 nucleotides read TGCGCCAGCGGGAGGGGCTACCAAGAGACCCAGTACTTC. This encodes CASGRGYQETQYF.

This clone was found a few times. The chain recombines TRBV6-5 with TRBJ1-2, with unresolved D. CDR3 length: 14 amino acids. Germline V gene lookup returns CDR1 MNHEY and CDR2 SVGAGI. The V and J ends lost 7 bases and 3 bases respectively, with 15 bases between them. This chain's CDR3 is CASTSGGFDYGYTF. The CDR3 region has the DNA TGTGCCAGCACCTCGGGAGGGTTCGACTATGGCTACACCTTC.

The chain employs TRBV6-9 and TRBJ1-3; no definite D call. In germline, CDR1 is MNHGY, CDR2 SVAAGI. The CDR3 is 8 amino acids. V dropped 8 bases and J dropped 11 bases, with 4 bases sitting between them. In DNA, the CDR3 is TGTGCCAGCCTAGCCATATATTTT. It encodes CASLAIYF.

The J gene is TRBJ1-4, the V gene TRBV12-3 or TRBV12-4, with 7 positions matching TRBD1. The CDR3 length is 12 residues. The V segment lost 5 bases and the J segment 8 bases; nucleotides outside the gene matches: 2. CDR3 bases: TGTGCCAGCAGTGCGACAGGGGAAAAACTGTTTTTT. Residues: CASSATGEKLFF.

V gene TRBV5-6 combines with J gene TRBJ1-1; 8 bases are shared with TRBD1. With V trimmed by 3 bases and J by 4 bases, 8 bases remained unmatched. Per germline, CDR1 SGHDT and CDR2 YYEEEE. The CDR3 runs to 15 residues. In DNA form, the CDR3 reads TGTGCCAGCAGCTCCTGGTTCAGGGGGCCCACTGAAGCTTTCTTT. It encodes CASSSWFRGPTEAFF.

This clone is a singleton in its sample. The V and J genes are TRBV19 and TRBJ1-6; no firm D call. Germline CDR1 LNHDA, CDR2 SQIVND (reference sequence). Between the trimmed V and J ends, which lost 7 bases and 8 bases, there was a span of 15 bases. CDR3 length: 14 amino acids. Here the CDR3 DNA reads TGTGCCAGTAATCCGGGGTCGGGTGATTCACCCCTCCACTTT. Translating it yields CASNPGSGDSPLHF.

The rearrangement joins TRBV6-4 to TRBJ2-2; TRBD2 agrees at 11 bases. Per germline, CDR1 MRHNA and CDR2 SNTAGT. The ends lost 5 bases at V and 5 bases at J; junction bases unmatched: 7. The length of the CDR3 is 16 residues. The CDR3 spells CASSRLAGGFTGELFF. The CDR3, as DNA: TGTGCCAGCAGTCGGCTAGCGGGAGGTTTTACCGGGGAGCTGTTTTTT.

V usage is TRBV3-1 (or the pseudogene TRBV3-2) and J usage is TRBJ2-7; no clear D gene. Germline CDR1 LGHDT, CDR2 YNNKEL (reference sequence). V was shortened by 4 bases and J by 6 bases, with 10 bases between the two germline ends. The CDR3 extends over 12 amino acids. CDR3 nucleotides: TGTGCCAGCAGCCTTTCCCAGGCCGAGCAGTACTTC. Residues: CASSLSQAEQYF.

The V and J genes are TRBV5-1 and TRBJ2-7; 14 bases fit TRBD2. With 2 bases clipped from V and 3 bases from J, the junction kept 1 base outside the gene matches. Germline V CDR1 and CDR2: SGHRS, YFSETQ. This CDR3 contains 15 residues. The CDR3 DNA reads as TGCGCCAGCAGCTTCGGGACTAGCGGGAGCTACGAGCAGTACTTC. It is translated as CASSFGTSGSYEQYF.

This clone showed up just once. The J gene is TRBJ2-4, the V gene TRBV21-1; the table names TRBD2, a call not compared with the DNA. TRBV21-1 is termed a pseudogene. This CDR3 region has 15 residues. In nucleotides, the CDR3 is TGTGCCAGCAGCAGCCCCTTAGCCCCCAAAAACATTCAGTACTTC. This gives the protein CASSSPLAPKNIQYF.

This clone occurred once. CDR3 loop: CASSPGQGDEKLFF. The CDR3, as DNA: TGTGCCAGCAGTCCGGGACAGGGGGACGAAAAACTGTTTTTT. The gene calls are TRBV7-9 and TRBJ1-4, with 11 bases aligning to TRBD1. This CDR3 region has 14 residues. Looked up from germline, CDR1 is SEHNR and CDR2 is FQNEAQ (reference sequence). The V and J ends lost 6 bases and 8 bases, in that order; junction bases with no gene match: 5. Full variable domain (remainder filled in from reference TRBV7-9 and TRBJ1-4): DTGVSQNPRHKITKRGQNVTFRCDPISEHNRLYWYRQTLGQGPEFLTYFQNEAQLEKSRLLSDRFSAERPKGSFSTLEIQRTEQGDSAMYLCASSPGQGDEKLFFGSGTQLSVL.

This clone was detected only once. This rearrangement joins TRBV6-2 or TRBV6-3 to TRBJ2-1; TRBD2 aligns across 10 bases. Germline trimming cut 5 bases from V and 5 bases from J; bases unmatched to any gene: 6. The CDR3 runs 15 residues. CDR1 MNHEY and CDR2 SVGEGT come from the germline V gene. The CDR3 spells CASSRPSGGHNEQFF. The CDR3 region has the DNA TGTGCCAGCAGTCGTCCTAGCGGGGGTCACAATGAGCAGTTCTTC.

The V call is TRBV19, the J call TRBJ1-1; TRBD1 is a possible D gene (6 bases). Per the germline V gene, CDR1 is LNHDA and CDR2 is SQIVND (reference sequence). CDR3 length: 14 amino acids. The V end lost 8 bases, the J end lost 1 base, and 14 bases lay between the germline ends. The CDR3 region has the DNA TGTGCCAGTCAAACCATGACAGGGAACACTGAAGCTTTCTTT. It translates to CASQTMTGNTEAFF.

The chain employs TRBV27 and TRBJ1-4, with D perhaps TRBD1 (5 bases). With 2 bases removed from V and 8 bases from J, the gap between germline ends came to 12 bases. CDR1 MNHEY and CDR2 SMNVEV come from the germline V gene (reference sequence). This CDR3 comprises 14 residues. DNA of the CDR3: TGTGCCAGCAGTTTAGGGGGACTAGGGGAAAAACTGTTTTTT. Amino acid sequence: CASSLGGLGEKLFF.

The chain uses TRBV24-1 and TRBJ2-1; 9 nucleotides agree with TRBD2. CDR3 size: 18 residues. J was trimmed by 3 bases and V by 4 bases; bases with no gene match: 12. Germline CDR1 reads KGHDR; CDR2 reads SFDVKD. The CDR3 DNA reads TGTGCCACCAGTGACCCAGGGCTAGCGGGACCATTCTACAATGAGCAGTTCTTC. It specifies CATSDPGLAGPFYNEQFF.

The rearrangement uses TRBV5-1 and TRBJ2-1, with 11 positions matching TRBD2. The CDR3 sequence is 18 residues long. The ends lost 4 bases at V and 9 bases at J; junction bases unmatched: 18. Germline CDR1 reads SGHRS; CDR2 reads YFSETQ. This chain's CDR3 is CASSPGTASGRTVGEQFF. The CDR3 DNA is TGCGCCAGCAGCCCCGGGACAGCTAGCGGGAGGACGGTAGGTGAGCAGTTCTTC. The whole variable domain, filled in from reference TRBV5-1 and TRBJ2-1, reads KAGVTQTPRYLIKTRGQQVTLSCSPISGHRSVSWYQQTPGQGLQFLFEYFSETQRNKGNFPGRFSGRQFSNSRSEMNVSTLELGDSALYLCASSPGTASGRTVGEQFFGPGTRLTVL.

The chain uses TRBV2 and TRBJ1-2, with 8 bases lining up with TRBD1. This CDR3 region has 12 residues. Germline CDR1 SNHLY, CDR2 FYNNEI. V lost 7 bases, J lost 6 bases, and 4 bases stayed unmatched. CDR3 in DNA: TGTGCCAGCACCGCGACAGGGGATGGCTACACCTTC. The encoded protein is CASTATGDGYTF. Full variable domain (rest looked up from reference TRBV2 and TRBJ1-2): EPEVTQTPSHQVTQMGQEVILRCVPISNHLYFYWYRQILGQKVEFLVSFYNNEISEKSEIFDDQFSVERPDGSNFTLKIRSTKLEDSAMYFCASTATGDGYTFGSGTRLTVV.

This clone was seen only once. The chain has TRBV27 and TRBJ1-2; possibly TRBD1 for D (5 bases). This CDR3 contains 13 residues. CDR1 and CDR2 (germline): MNHEY, SMNVEV (reference sequence). Trimming removed 4 bases at V and 5 bases at J, with 11 bases between. DNA for the CDR3: TGTGCCAGCAGTTCGAACAGACAGTATGGCTACACCTTC. Translating it yields CASSSNRQYGYTF.

The chain combines TRBV5-1 with TRBJ1-1, with 12 bases aligning to TRBD1. V trimming: 4 bases; J trimming: 0 bases; junction bases outside the gene matches: 4. This CDR3 spans 16 amino acids. CDR1 is SGHRS and CDR2 is YFSETQ in the germline V gene. CDR3: CASSQGTGGLNTEAFF. CDR3 coding DNA: TGCGCCAGCAGCCAGGGGACAGGGGGCTTGAACACTGAAGCTTTCTTT.

In this sample, this clone turned up a few times. The rearrangement joins TRBV9 to TRBJ2-7; D is ambiguous. The ends were cut back, 3 bases at V and 1 base at J, with 14 bases in the middle. CDR3 length: 15 amino acids. In germline, CDR1 is SGDLS, CDR2 YYNGEE. The DNA for the CDR3 is TGTGCCAGCAGCGCGGCACTGGCGGAGTCCTACGAGCAGTACTTC. Translation: CASSAALAESYEQYF.